The text below deals with one T cell receptor (beta chain). TCRdb's copy holds only in-frame clones and misses some; the assay was immunoSEQ multiplex PCR. Seen here are about 200,000 clones, just under 85% observed once, and the top ten hold 6% to 8%. The data originate from a study of blood T cell repertoires in COVID-19. Germline V gene lookup returns CDR1 SGHAT and CDR2 FQNNGV. The CDR3 has 14 amino acids. V lost 3 bases and J lost 4, with 13 bases in between. This sequence originates from a human donor with acute or convalescent COVID-19. The donor label of this sample is uncertain. V usage is TRBV11-2 and J usage is TRBJ2-7, with D possibly TRBD2 on 5 matching bases. The sequencing sample was made of peripheral blood. CDR3 sequence (DNA): TGTGCCAGCAGCTTCCCCGGACTGGAGTACGAGCAGTACTTC. Translation gives CASSFPGLEYEQYF.